The entry below describes one T cell receptor beta chain. A single count supports this clone. Its antigen is still unknown. The input lacks base qualities; no much larger clone sits a single base away. The sample contains more than one DNA sequence encoding this CDR3. TCRbeta CDR3 regions were amplified from genomic DNA using the immunoSEQ Assay, a bias-controlled multiplex PCR. Per the source publication's procedure: The number of nucleated cells in each sample was estimated by amplification of reference gene primers within the assay. To quantify the absolute abundance of each unique TCRbeta CDR3 rearrangement, sequence reads were collapsed and filtered. For each sample, productive Simpson clonality was calculated as the square root of Simpson's diversity index across productive rearrangements. In its TCRdb copy, this immuneACCESS table keeps in-frame sequences only and misses some clones. Where compared with another copy, unresolved V genes explain less than half of these, and the others have no known cause. That table is the source of V, J and clone size, and D and trimming were worked out from the DNA. For this sample the table gives approximately 260,000 clones, of which roughly nine tenths were detected only once. The top ten hold around 4.6% of the sample.

The entry originates in a study of blood T cell repertoires in COVID-19 (dated by TCRdb to between 2020 and 2021). Turning to the overall study: Collaborator samples came from the United States, Italy and Spain and covered acute and convalescent phases of COVID-19. The material from the prospective study consisted of cDNA or gDNA derived from T cells, B-cell-depleted T cells, or PBMCs. The dataset comprised deeply sampled blood TCRbeta repertoires from subjects exposed to, actively infected with, or recovered from COVID-19. The repertoires were released in a freely available public database meant as a resource for research on the immune response to SARS-CoV-2. Samples came from the ongoing ImmuneRACE study (first 160 participants) plus 1,254 subjects from 6 global collaborators. A de-identified subject ID, COVID-19 status, age in years and sex were almost always included in the sample metadata. Where HLA class I and class II types were available, the types were taken from metadata supplied by the sample provider, not from assay-based typing. Broad study findings and their caveats: How much clinical and demographic metadata was included differed by source and by participant, and the metadata was provided uncurated.

The germline V and J ends show losses of 6 bases and 3 bases respectively, and no gene match explains 4 bases of the junction. Reading the germline V gene gives CDR1 KGHSH and CDR2 LQKENI. From its cysteine to its phenylalanine, the CDR3 spans 13 amino acids. The CDR3 DNA has 39 bases and is translated from base 1. Samples from volunteer blood donors who had recovered from COVID-19 were contributed by a second Seattle source. Whole blood was collected in K2EDTA tubes by collaborating institutions according to the institutions' own protocols. Collaborator samples were shipped for TCRbeta analysis as frozen whole blood, isolated PBMCs, or DNA extracted from either sample type.

The rearranged segments are TRBV18 and TRBJ1-2, with 7 middle bases fitting TRBD1. The sample consisted of peripheral blood. The source is a woman in her thirties or forties who had recovered from COVID-19. The nucleotide sequence is given as TGTGCCAGCTCTCCCGACAGGGACTATGGCTACACCTTC. This codes for CASSPDRDYGYTF. Full variable domain (CDR3 extended with the reference TRBV18 and TRBJ1-2 proteins): NAGVMQNPRHLVRRRGQEARLRCSPMKGHSHVYWYRQLPEEGLKFMVYLQKENIIDESGMPKERFSAEFPKEGPSILRIQQVVRGDSAAYFCASSPDRDYGYTFGSGTRLTVV.